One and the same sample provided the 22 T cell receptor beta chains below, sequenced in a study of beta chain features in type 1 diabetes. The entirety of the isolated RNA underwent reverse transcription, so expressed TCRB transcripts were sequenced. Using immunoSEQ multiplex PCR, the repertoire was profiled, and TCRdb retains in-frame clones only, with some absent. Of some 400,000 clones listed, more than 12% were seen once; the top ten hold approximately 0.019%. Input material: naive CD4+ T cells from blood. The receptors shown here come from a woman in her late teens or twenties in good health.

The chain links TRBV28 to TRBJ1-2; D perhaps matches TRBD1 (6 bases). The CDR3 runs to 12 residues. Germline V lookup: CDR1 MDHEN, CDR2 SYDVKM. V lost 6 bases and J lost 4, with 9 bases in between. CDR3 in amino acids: CASRTGFYGYTF. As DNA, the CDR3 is TGTGCCAGCAGGACAGGCTTCTATGGCTACACCTTC.

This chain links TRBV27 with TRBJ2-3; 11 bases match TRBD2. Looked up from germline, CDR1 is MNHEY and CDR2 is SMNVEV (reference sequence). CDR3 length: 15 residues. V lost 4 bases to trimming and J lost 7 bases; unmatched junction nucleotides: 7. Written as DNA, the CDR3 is TGTGCCAGCAGTTCCCCCGGGACTAGCGGAAATACGCAGTATTTT. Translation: CASSSPGTSGNTQYF.

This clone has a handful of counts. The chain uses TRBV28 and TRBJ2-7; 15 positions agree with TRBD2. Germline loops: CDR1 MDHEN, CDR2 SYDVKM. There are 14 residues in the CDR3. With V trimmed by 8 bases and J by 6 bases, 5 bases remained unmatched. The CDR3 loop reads CASGGLAGGSEQYF. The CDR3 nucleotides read TGTGCCAGCGGGGGACTAGCGGGAGGATCCGAGCAGTACTTC. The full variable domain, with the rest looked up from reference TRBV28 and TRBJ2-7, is DVKVTQSSRYLVKRTGEKVFLECVQDMDHENMFWYRQDPGLGLRLIYFSYDVKMKEKGDIPEGYSVSREKKERFSLILESASTNQTSMYLCASGGLAGGSEQYFGPGTRLTVT.

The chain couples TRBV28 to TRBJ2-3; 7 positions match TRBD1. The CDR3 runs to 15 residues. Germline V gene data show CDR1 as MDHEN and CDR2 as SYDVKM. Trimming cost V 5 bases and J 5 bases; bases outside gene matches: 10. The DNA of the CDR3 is TGTGCCAGCAGTCCTGGGACAGCTAGCCAAGATACGCAGTATTTT. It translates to CASSPGTASQDTQYF.

The CDR3 loop reads CASNQLVGGIRLGEQYF. The CDR3 nucleotides read TGCGCCAGCAACCAGCTAGTGGGGGGAATCCGTCTAGGCGAGCAGTACTTC. V is TRBV4-1 and J is TRBJ2-7; tentatively, D is TRBD2 (6 bases). The CDR3 runs 17 residues. Germline V gene data show CDR1 as MGHRA and CDR2 as YSYEKL. The V end lost 7 bases, the J end lost 6 bases, and 28 bases lay between the germline ends.

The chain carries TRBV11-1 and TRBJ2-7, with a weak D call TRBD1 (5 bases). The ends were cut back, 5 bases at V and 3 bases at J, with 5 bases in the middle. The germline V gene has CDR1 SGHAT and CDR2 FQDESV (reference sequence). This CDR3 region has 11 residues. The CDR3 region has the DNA TGTGCCAGCAGCGACAGCTACGAGCAGTACTTC. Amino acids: CASSDSYEQYF.

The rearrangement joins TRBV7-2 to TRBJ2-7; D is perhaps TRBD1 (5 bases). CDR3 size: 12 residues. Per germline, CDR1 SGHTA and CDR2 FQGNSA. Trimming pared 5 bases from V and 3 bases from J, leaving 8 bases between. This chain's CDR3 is CASSAGHYEQYF. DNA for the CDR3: TGTGCCAGCAGCGCCGGACACTACGAGCAGTACTTC.

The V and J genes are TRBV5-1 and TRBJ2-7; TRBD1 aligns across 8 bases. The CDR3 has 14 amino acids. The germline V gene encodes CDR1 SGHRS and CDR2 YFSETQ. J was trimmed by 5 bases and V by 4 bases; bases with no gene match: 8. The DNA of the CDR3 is TGCGCCAGCAGCCCACGACAGGGGCCCCACGAGCAGTACTTC. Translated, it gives CASSPRQGPHEQYF.

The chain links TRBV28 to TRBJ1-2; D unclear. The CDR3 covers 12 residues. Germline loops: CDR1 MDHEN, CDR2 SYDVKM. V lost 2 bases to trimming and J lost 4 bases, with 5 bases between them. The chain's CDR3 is CASSLEAYGYTF. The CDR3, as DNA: TGTGCCAGCAGTTTAGAGGCCTATGGCTACACCTTC.

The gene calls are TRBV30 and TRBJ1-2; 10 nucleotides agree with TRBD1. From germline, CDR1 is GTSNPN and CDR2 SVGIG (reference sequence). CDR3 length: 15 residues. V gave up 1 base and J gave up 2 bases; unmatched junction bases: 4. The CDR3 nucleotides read TGTGCCTGGAGTGCCTGGGACAGGGGCAACTATGGCTACACCTTC. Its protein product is CAWSAWDRGNYGYTF.

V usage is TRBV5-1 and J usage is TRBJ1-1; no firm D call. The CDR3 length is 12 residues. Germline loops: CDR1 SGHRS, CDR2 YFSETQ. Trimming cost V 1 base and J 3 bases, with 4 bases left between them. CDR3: CASSLTDTEAFF. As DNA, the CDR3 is TGCGCCAGCAGCTTGACGGACACTGAAGCTTTCTTT.

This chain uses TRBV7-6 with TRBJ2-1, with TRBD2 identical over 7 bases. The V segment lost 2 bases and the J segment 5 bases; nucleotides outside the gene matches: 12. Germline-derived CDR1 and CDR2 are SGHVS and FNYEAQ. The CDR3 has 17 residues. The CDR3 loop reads CASSLRPRGTTNNEQFF. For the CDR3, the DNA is TGTGCCAGCAGCTTAAGACCTCGCGGGACTACGAACAATGAGCAGTTCTTC.

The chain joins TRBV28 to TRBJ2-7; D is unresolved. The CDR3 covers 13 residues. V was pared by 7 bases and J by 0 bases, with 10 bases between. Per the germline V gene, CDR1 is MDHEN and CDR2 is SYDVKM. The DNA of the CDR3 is TGTGCCAGCACCAGACACCTCTCCTACGAGCAGTACTTC. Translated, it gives CASTRHLSYEQYF. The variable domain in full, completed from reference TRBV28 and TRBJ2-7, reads DVKVTQSSRYLVKRTGEKVFLECVQDMDHENMFWYRQDPGLGLRLIYFSYDVKMKEKGDIPEGYSVSREKKERFSLILESASTNQTSMYLCASTRHLSYEQYFGPGTRLTVT.

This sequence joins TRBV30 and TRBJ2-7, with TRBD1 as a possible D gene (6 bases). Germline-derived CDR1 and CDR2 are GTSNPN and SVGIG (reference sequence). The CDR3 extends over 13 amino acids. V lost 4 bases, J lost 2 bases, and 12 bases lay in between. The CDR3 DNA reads TGTGCCTGGAACAGGGACCCCACCTACGAGCAGTACTTC. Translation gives CAWNRDPTYEQYF.

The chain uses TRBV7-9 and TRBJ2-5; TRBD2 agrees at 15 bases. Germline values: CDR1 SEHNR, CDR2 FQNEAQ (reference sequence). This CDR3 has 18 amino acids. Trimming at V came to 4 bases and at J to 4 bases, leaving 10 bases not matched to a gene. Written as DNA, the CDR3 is TGTGCCAGCAGCTCGAGGACTAGCGGGAGGGCCGTTGGAGAGACCCAGTACTTC. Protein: CASSSRTSGRAVGETQYF.

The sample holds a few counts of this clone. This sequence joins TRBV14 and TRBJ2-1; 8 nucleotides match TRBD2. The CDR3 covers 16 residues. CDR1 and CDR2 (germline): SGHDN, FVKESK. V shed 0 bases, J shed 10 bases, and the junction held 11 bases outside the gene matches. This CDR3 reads CASSQDLGEVAGEQFF. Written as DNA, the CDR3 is TGTGCCAGCAGCCAAGATTTGGGCGAAGTAGCGGGAGAGCAGTTCTTC.

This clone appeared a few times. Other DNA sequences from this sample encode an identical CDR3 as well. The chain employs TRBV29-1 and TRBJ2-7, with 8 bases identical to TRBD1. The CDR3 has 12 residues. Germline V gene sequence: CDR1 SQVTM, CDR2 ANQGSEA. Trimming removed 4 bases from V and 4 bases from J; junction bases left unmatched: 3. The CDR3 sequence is CSVGDRGYEQYF. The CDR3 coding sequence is TGCAGCGTTGGCGACAGGGGATACGAGCAGTACTTC.

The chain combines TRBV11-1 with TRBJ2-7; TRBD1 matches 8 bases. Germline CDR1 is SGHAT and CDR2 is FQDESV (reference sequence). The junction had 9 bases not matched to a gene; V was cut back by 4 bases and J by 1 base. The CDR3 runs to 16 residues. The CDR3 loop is CASSSPGTGGSYEQYF. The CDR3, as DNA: TGTGCCAGCAGCTCACCCGGGACAGGCGGATCCTACGAGCAGTACTTC.

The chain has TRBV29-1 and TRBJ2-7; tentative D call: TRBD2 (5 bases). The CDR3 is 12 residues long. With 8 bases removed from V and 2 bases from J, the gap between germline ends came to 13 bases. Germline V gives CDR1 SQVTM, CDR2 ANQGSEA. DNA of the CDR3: TGCAGCACGATCGGGGTGGCCTACGAGCAGTACTTC. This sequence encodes CSTIGVAYEQYF.

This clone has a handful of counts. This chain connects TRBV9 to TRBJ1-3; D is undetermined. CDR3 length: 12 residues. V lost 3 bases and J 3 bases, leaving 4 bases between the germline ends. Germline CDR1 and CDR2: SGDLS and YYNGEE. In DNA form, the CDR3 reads TGTGCCAGCAGCGCCTTTGGAAACACCATATATTTT. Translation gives CASSAFGNTIYF. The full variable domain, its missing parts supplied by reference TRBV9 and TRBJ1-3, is DSGVTQTPKHLITATGQRVTLRCSPRSGDLSVYWYQQSLDQGLQFLIQYYNGEERAKGNILERFSAQQFPDLHSELNLSSLELGDSALYFCASSAFGNTIYFGEGSWLTVV.

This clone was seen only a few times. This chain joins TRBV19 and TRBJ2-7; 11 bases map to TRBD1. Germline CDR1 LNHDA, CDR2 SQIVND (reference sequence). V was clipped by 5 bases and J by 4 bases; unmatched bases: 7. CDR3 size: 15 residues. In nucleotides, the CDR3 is TGTGCCAGTAGTCCGCGGACAGGGGGCCAATACGAGCAGTACTTC. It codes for CASSPRTGGQYEQYF.

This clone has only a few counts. Written as DNA, the CDR3 is TGTGCCCTTAAAGAGCGGGAGGGCCGAGGGTTCTACAATGAGCAGTTCTTC. It is translated as CALKEREGRGFYNEQFF. J is TRBJ2-1 and V is TRBV15; 10 nucleotides align to TRBD2. The CDR3 has 17 residues. V lost 11 bases, J lost 3 bases, and 16 bases stayed unmatched. Germline V gives CDR1 LNHNV, CDR2 YYDKDF (reference sequence). Full variable domain (rest looked up from reference TRBV15 and TRBJ2-1): DAMVIQNPRYQVTQFGKPVTLSCSQTLNHNVMYWYQQKSSQAPKLLFHYYDKDFNNEADTPDNFQSRRPNTSFCFLDIRSPGLGDTAMYLCALKEREGRGFYNEQFFGPGTRLTVL.